The 30 T cell receptor beta chains given below trace back to one sample, sequenced in a study of human T cells and chemical hapten exposure. TCRdb re-called the RACE reads through MiXCR, storing one row per CDR3 protein. Among 80,000 to 100,000 distinct CDR3 sequences, around 9.5% were seen once, and the ten largest hold about 3.5%. Time point indicated: pre-sensitization, week 0. Treatment of the sample: therapeutic diphenylcyclopropenone sensitization with weekly scalp DPC. Material: whole blood, obtained in connection with sensitization to the hapten diphenylcyclopropenone (DPC). The receptor set was obtained from a woman aged 40 to 49 with alopecia areata. Some clones in this sample may be carry-over from other donors' samples.

The V gene is TRBV7-9, the J gene TRBJ2-3; the D gene is possibly TRBD2 (6 bases). The CDR3 spans 15 residues. Germline CDR1 and CDR2: SEHNR and FQNEAQ (reference sequence). Trimming left V 0 bases short and J 2 bases short, with 9 bases between. CDR3 region: CASSLASGFTDTQYF. CDR3 in DNA: TGTGCCAGCAGCTTAGCTAGCGGATTCACAGATACGCAGTATTTT.

The rearrangement uses TRBV3-1 and TRBJ2-7, with a weak D call TRBD1 (6 bases). Trimming removed 2 bases from V and 7 bases from J, with 9 bases in between. Germline CDR1 reads LGHDT; CDR2 reads YNNKEL (reference sequence). The CDR3 runs to 12 residues. The CDR3 sequence is CASSQRGLEQYF. CDR3 DNA: TGTGCCAGCAGCCAAAGGGGGTTAGAGCAGTACTTC.

This rearrangement joins TRBV30 to TRBJ2-7; possibly TRBD1 for D (5 bases). Trimming left V 3 bases short and J 0 bases short, with 12 bases between. The germline V gene encodes CDR1 GTSNPN and CDR2 SVGIG (reference sequence). The CDR3 is 14 amino acids. CDR3 sequence: CAWRAITGSYEQYF. The CDR3 DNA sequence: TGTGCCTGGAGAGCCATTACAGGCTCCTACGAGCAGTACTTC.

This clonotype has only a few counts. J is TRBJ2-7 and V is TRBV7-2, with D possibly matching TRBD1 (5 bases). With 0 bases removed from V and 8 bases from J, the gap between germline ends came to 11 bases. This CDR3 comprises 13 residues. The germline gives CDR1 SGHTA, CDR2 FQGNSA. CDR3 amino acids: CASSLADRTQQYF. CDR3 DNA sequence: TGTGCCAGCAGCTTAGCAGACAGAACGCAGCAGTACTTC.

At least ten counts were recorded for this clonotype. The genes are TRBV12-3 or TRBV12-4 and TRBJ2-2; possible D gene TRBD2, 6 bases. The CDR3 is 13 residues long. V shed 7 bases and J shed 4 bases, with 10 bases lying between them. This chain's CDR3 is CASTGGFTGELFF. The CDR3 region has the DNA TGTGCCAGCACCGGGGGTTTCACCGGGGAGCTGTTTTTT.

This clonotype was counted at least ten times. This chain uses TRBV4-3 with TRBJ1-1; D unresolved. Germline CDR1 LGHNA, CDR2 YSLEER. This CDR3 is built from 14 residues. V lost 1 base and J 3 bases, leaving 9 bases between the germline ends. In DNA form, the CDR3 reads TGCGCCAGCAGCCAAGTGGCGGACCACACTGAAGCTTTCTTT. Translating gives CASSQVADHTEAFF.

The rearrangement uses TRBV29-1 and TRBJ2-3; 16 bases fit TRBD2. The germline gives CDR1 SQVTM, CDR2 ANQGSEA. The CDR3 totals 17 residues. V was clipped by 6 bases and J by 0 bases; unmatched bases: 6. For the CDR3, the DNA is TGCAGCGTCGCCGGGACTAGCGGGGGGGCCAGCACAGATACGCAGTATTTT. Translating it yields CSVAGTSGGASTDTQYF.

At least ten counts were recorded for this clonotype. The chain recombines TRBV28 with TRBJ2-7; D is undetermined. Germline V gene sequence: CDR1 MDHEN, CDR2 SYDVKM. V was clipped by 2 bases and J by 1 base, with 12 bases between them. The CDR3 sequence is 15 residues long. For the CDR3, the DNA is TGTGCCAGCAGTTTAGGGTCGTTCGTATCCTACGAGCAGTACTTC. This gives the protein CASSLGSFVSYEQYF. Full variable domain (outside the CDR3, taken from reference TRBV28 and TRBJ2-7): DVKVTQSSRYLVKRTGEKVFLECVQDMDHENMFWYRQDPGLGLRLIYFSYDVKMKEKGDIPEGYSVSREKKERFSLILESASTNQTSMYLCASSLGSFVSYEQYFGPGTRLTVT.

At least ten counts were recorded for this clonotype. The chain joins TRBV20-1 to TRBJ2-7; D is ambiguous. This CDR3 is 14 amino acids long. Trimming took off 1 base at V and 0 bases at J, with 10 bases between the two ends. Per germline, CDR1 DFQATT and CDR2 SNEGSKA (reference sequence). As DNA, the CDR3 is TGCAGTGCTAGAGGGGCCAGCAACTCCTACGAGCAGTACTTC. It specifies CSARGASNSYEQYF.

The J gene is TRBJ2-3, the V gene TRBV15; a possible D gene is TRBD1 (5 bases). V lost 0 bases to trimming and J lost 5 bases, with 15 bases between them. The CDR3 runs to 16 residues. In germline, CDR1 is LNHNV, CDR2 YYDKDF (reference sequence). The CDR3 sequence: CATSREVVRVVDTQYF. The CDR3 DNA is TGTGCCACCAGCAGAGAGGTTGTCAGGGTGGTAGATACGCAGTATTTT. Full variable domain (missing parts from reference TRBV15 and TRBJ2-3): DAMVIQNPRYQVTQFGKPVTLSCSQTLNHNVMYWYQQKSSQAPKLLFHYYDKDFNNEADTPDNFQSRRPNTSFCFLDIRSPGLGDTAMYLCATSREVVRVVDTQYFGPGTRLTVL.

Ten or more counts support this clonotype. V is TRBV20-1 and J is TRBJ1-4; a weak D match, TRBD1 (5 bases). V lost 5 bases and J 8 bases, leaving 18 bases between the germline ends. The CDR3 consists of 14 residues. Germline V gene lookup returns CDR1 DFQATT and CDR2 SNEGSKA (reference sequence). CDR3 DNA sequence: TGCAGTGCTGGGAGCGGGGCCGCGACCGAAAAACTGTTTTTT. Protein: CSAGSGAATEKLFF.

This clonotype was found many times. The chain couples TRBV7-2 to TRBJ1-6; perhaps TRBD1 as D (5 bases). V lost 2 bases and J lost 8, with 16 bases in between. CDR3 length: 16 residues. Germline loops: CDR1 SGHTA, CDR2 FQGNSA. CDR3 sequence: CASSLMGGGRDSPLHF. The CDR3 region has the DNA TGTGCCAGCAGCTTAATGGGGGGAGGAAGGGATTCACCCCTCCACTTT.

This chain uses TRBV7-9 with TRBJ2-7; D is perhaps TRBD1 or TRBD2 (5 bases each). The ends were cut back, 8 bases at V and 2 bases at J, with 16 bases in the middle. There are 14 residues in the CDR3. Germline CDR1 reads SEHNR; CDR2 reads FQNEAQ (reference sequence). As DNA, the CDR3 is TGTGCCAGCTTAGGGGAGCGGAGGCCCTACGAGCAGTACTTC. Protein: CASLGERRPYEQYF.

The CDR3: CASSFNLGSETQYF. CDR3 in DNA: TGTGCCAGCAGCTTCAATCTGGGATCGGAGACCCAGTACTTC. The J gene is TRBJ2-5, the V gene TRBV7-9; D gene uncertain. This CDR3 is 14 amino acids long. V was clipped by 3 bases and J by 5 bases, with 13 bases between them. Germline CDR1 reads SEHNR; CDR2 reads FQNEAQ (reference sequence).

This chain links TRBV18 with TRBJ1-2; the D gene is possibly TRBD1 (6 bases). The CDR3 loop spans 16 amino acids. V lost 4 bases and J 3 bases, leaving 18 bases between the germline ends. CDR1 and CDR2 (germline): KGHSH, LQKENI. CDR3 nucleotides: TGTGCCAGCTCACTTCAACAGGGCTTTGTCGACTATGGCTACACCTTC. As protein: CASSLQQGFVDYGYTF. Full variable domain (outside the CDR3, taken from reference TRBV18 and TRBJ1-2): NAGVMQNPRHLVRRRGQEARLRCSPMKGHSHVYWYRQLPEEGLKFMVYLQKENIIDESGMPKERFSAEFPKEGPSILRIQQVVRGDSAAYFCASSLQQGFVDYGYTFGSGTRLTVV.

The sample holds many counts of this clonotype. V and J are TRBV9 and TRBJ2-2, with 8 bases lining up with TRBD1. The ends lost 4 bases at V and 1 base at J; junction bases unmatched: 9. This CDR3 is 17 amino acids long. CDR1 and CDR2 from the germline V gene are SGDLS and YYNGEE. The CDR3 loop is CASSTPKDRENTGELFF. Written as DNA, the CDR3 is TGTGCCAGCAGCACCCCCAAGGACAGGGAGAACACCGGGGAGCTGTTTTTT.

This sequence joins TRBV6-2 or TRBV6-3 and TRBJ2-3, with unresolved D. Trimming left V 0 bases short and J 4 bases short, with 8 bases between. The germline V gene encodes CDR1 MNHEY and CDR2 SVGEGT. This CDR3 is built from 14 residues. The DNA for the CDR3 is TGTGCCAGCAGTTACTCGAACTACCCAGATACGCAGTATTTT. This gives the protein CASSYSNYPDTQYF.

This clonotype was picked up a small number of times. The chain uses TRBV10-2 and TRBJ1-1; D may be TRBD1 (5 bases). Germline V lookup: CDR1 WSHSY, CDR2 SAAADI. This CDR3 comprises 19 residues. Deletions cut 3 bases from V and 1 base from J, with 24 bases between. The CDR3 loop reads CASSESGFRVGKKNTEAFF. In DNA form, the CDR3 reads TGCGCCAGCAGTGAATCGGGATTCAGGGTCGGCAAGAAGAACACTGAAGCTTTCTTT.

The genes are TRBV11-2 and TRBJ2-1, with 7 bases lining up with TRBD1. V was pared by 3 bases and J by 4 bases, with 6 bases of the junction left unmatched. CDR3 size: 15 residues. CDR1 is SGHAT, CDR2 FQNNGV, per germline. This CDR3 reads CASSFTGTEYNEQFF. CDR3 sequence (DNA): TGTGCCAGCAGCTTTACCGGGACAGAGTACAATGAGCAGTTCTTC.

This clonotype was found many times. This sequence joins TRBV25-1 and TRBJ2-5, with a weak D call TRBD1 (5 bases). The germline V gene has CDR1 MGHDK and CDR2 SYGVNS. V lost 5 bases, J lost 0 bases, and 13 bases lay in between. The CDR3 has 15 amino acids. The CDR3 here is CASSQQGPYQETQYF. The CDR3 nucleotides are TGTGCCAGCAGTCAGCAGGGCCCGTACCAAGAGACCCAGTACTTC. Combining the CDR3 with reference TRBV25-1 and TRBJ2-5 gives the whole variable domain EADIYQTPRYLVIGTGKKITLECSQTMGHDKMYWYQQDPGMELHLIHYSYGVNSTEKGDLSSESTVSRIRTEHFPLTLESARPSHTSQYLCASSQQGPYQETQYFGPGTRLLVL.

This clonotype turned up a few times. Sequence at one end of the junction differs from germline and may be a read error. The V and J genes are TRBV29-1 and TRBJ1-4; maybe TRBD1 (5 bases). This CDR3 has 17 amino acids. Germline CDR1 reads SQVTM; CDR2 reads ANQGSEA. The CDR3, as DNA: TGCAGCGTTGAAGATCTTCGGGGACCGGAGACTATTGAAAAACTGTTTTTT. Residues: CSVEDLRGPETIEKLFF. Drawing the rest from reference TRBV29-1 and TRBJ1-4, the complete variable domain is SAVISQKPSRDICQRGTSLTIQCQVDSQVTMMFWYRQQPGQSLTLIATANQGSEATYESGFVIDKFPISRPNLTFSTLTVSNMSPEDSSIYLCSVEDLRGPETIEKLFFGSGTQLSVL.

CDR3 residues: CASSYFQGTTNEKLFF. DNA for the CDR3: TGTGCCAGCAGTTACTTCCAGGGGACAACTAATGAAAAACTGTTTTTT. The chain employs TRBV6-6 and TRBJ1-4; TRBD1 might be the D (6 bases). V shed 1 base and J shed 0 bases, with 9 bases lying between them. Germline V CDR1 and CDR2: MNHNY, SVGAGI (reference sequence). The CDR3 extends over 16 amino acids.

This clonotype was counted a few times. The chain employs TRBV30 and TRBJ1-6; maybe TRBD1 (6 bases). Germline V CDR1 and CDR2: GTSNPN, SVGIG (reference sequence). The CDR3 runs 13 residues. Deletions cut 0 bases from V and 11 bases from J, with 11 bases between. The CDR3 loop reads CAWSVGTNTPLHF. The DNA of the CDR3 is TGTGCCTGGAGTGTAGGGACAAATACACCCCTCCACTTT.

This clonotype was seen a few times. The chain joins TRBV2 to TRBJ1-1; the D gene is possibly TRBD1 (5 bases). This CDR3 contains 12 residues. Germline V gene lookup returns CDR1 SNHLY and CDR2 FYNNEI. V shed 1 base and J shed 9 bases, with 9 bases lying between them. CDR3 DNA sequence: TGTGCCAGCAGTGAAGTACCGGGGCAAGCTTTCTTT. The encoded protein is CASSEVPGQAFF.

This clonotype came up a few times. The gene calls are TRBV9 and TRBJ1-1; tentatively, D is TRBD1 (6 bases). The CDR3 consists of 14 residues. The V end was cut by 0 bases, the J end by 4 bases, with 10 bases between. Germline values: CDR1 SGDLS, CDR2 YYNGEE. For the CDR3, the DNA is TGTGCCAGCAGCGTAGGGGGGCCTGGCACTGAAGCTTTCTTT. It translates to CASSVGGPGTEAFF.

The table lists this clonotype with many counts. The chain carries TRBV18 and TRBJ2-7, with TRBD1 identical over 10 bases. CDR3 size: 15 residues. Germline CDR1 reads KGHSH; CDR2 reads LQKENI. V gave up 2 bases and J gave up 4 bases; unmatched junction bases: 5. The CDR3 region has the DNA TGTGCCAGCTCACCAGGGACAGGGGCCAGGTACGAGCAGTACTTC. Protein: CASSPGTGARYEQYF. The entire variable domain, with the rest obtained from reference TRBV18 and TRBJ2-7, is as follows: NAGVMQNPRHLVRRRGQEARLRCSPMKGHSHVYWYRQLPEEGLKFMVYLQKENIIDESGMPKERFSAEFPKEGPSILRIQQVVRGDSAAYFCASSPGTGARYEQYFGPGTRLTVT.

This clonotype has a handful of counts. The CDR3 reads CASSSWDTIYF. The CDR3 bases are TGTGCCAGCAGCTCCTGGGACACCATATATTTT. The chain carries TRBV13 and TRBJ1-3; D is ambiguous. Trimming took off 4 bases at V and 8 bases at J, with 6 bases between the two ends. The CDR3 is 11 residues long. Looked up from germline, CDR1 is PRHDT and CDR2 is FYEKMQ (reference sequence).

The table lists this clonotype with many counts. The chain links TRBV7-6 to TRBJ1-4; D not certain. V lost 5 bases and J 0 bases, leaving 10 bases between the germline ends. The germline gives CDR1 SGHVS, CDR2 FNYEAQ. This CDR3 has 15 residues. The CDR3 sequence: CASSRDTSTNEKLFF. CDR3 bases: TGTGCCAGCAGCCGCGACACTTCAACTAATGAAAAACTGTTTTTT.

V usage is TRBV5-4 and J usage is TRBJ1-1; TRBD1 is a possible D gene (6 bases). V was pared by 4 bases and J by 4 bases, with 14 bases between. Germline assignment: CDR1 SGHNT and CDR2 YYREEE (reference sequence). This CDR3 spans 14 amino acids. The CDR3 sequence: CASSGKGGPTEAFF. CDR3 nucleotides: TGTGCCAGCAGCGGGAAGGGGGGGCCCACTGAAGCTTTCTTT.

This clonotype has at least ten counts. This sequence joins TRBV11-3 and TRBJ2-1, with 10 bases matching TRBD2. Per the germline V gene, CDR1 is SGHNT and CDR2 is YENEEA. J lost 1 base, V lost 4 bases, and 4 bases had no gene match. The CDR3 loop spans 16 amino acids. The CDR3, as DNA: TGTGCCAGCAGCTCGTTAGCGGGGGGATCCTACAATGAGCAGTTCTTC. Its protein is CASSSLAGGSYNEQFF.